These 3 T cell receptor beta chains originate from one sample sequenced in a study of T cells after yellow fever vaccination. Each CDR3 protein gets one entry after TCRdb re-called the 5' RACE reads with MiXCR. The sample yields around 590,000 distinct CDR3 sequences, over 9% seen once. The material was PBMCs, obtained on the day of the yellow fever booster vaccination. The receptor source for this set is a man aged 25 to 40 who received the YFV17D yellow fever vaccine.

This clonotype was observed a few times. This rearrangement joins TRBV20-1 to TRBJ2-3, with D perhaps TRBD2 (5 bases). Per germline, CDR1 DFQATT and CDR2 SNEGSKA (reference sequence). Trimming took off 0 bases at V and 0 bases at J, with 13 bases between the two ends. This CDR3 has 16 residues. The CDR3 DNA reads TGCAGTGCTAGAGAGCTAGCAGCCCTTAGCACAGATACGCAGTATTTT. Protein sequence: CSARELAALSTDTQYF.

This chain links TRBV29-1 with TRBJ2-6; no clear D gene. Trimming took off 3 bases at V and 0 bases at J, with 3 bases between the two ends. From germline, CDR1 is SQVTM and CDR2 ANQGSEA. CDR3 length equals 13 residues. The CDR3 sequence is CSVDSSGANVLTF. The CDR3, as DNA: TGCAGCGTTGACAGCTCTGGGGCCAACGTCCTGACTTTC.

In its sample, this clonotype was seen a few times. Written as DNA, the CDR3 is TGCAGTGCTAGAGATAGAATGGAGGAGACCCAGTACTTC. Residues: CSARDRMEETQYF. The chain has TRBV20-1 and TRBJ2-5; D call uncertain. The germline V gene encodes CDR1 DFQATT and CDR2 SNEGSKA (reference sequence). The CDR3 has 13 amino acids. V was pared by 0 bases and J by 5 bases, with 10 bases between.